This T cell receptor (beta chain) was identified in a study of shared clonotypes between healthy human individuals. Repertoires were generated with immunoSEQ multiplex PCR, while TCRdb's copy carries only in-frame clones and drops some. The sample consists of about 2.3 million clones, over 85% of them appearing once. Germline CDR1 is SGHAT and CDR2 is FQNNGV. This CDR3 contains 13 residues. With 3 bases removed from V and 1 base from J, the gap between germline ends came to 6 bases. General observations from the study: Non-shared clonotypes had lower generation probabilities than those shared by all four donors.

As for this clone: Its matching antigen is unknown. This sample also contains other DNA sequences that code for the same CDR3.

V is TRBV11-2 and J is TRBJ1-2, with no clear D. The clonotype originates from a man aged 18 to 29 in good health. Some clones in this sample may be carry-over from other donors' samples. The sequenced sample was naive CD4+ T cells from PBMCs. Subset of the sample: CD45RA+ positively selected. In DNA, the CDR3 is TGTGCCAGCAGCTTCGGGCTTAACTATGGCTACACCTTC. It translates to CASSFGLNYGYTF.